The 17 T cell receptor beta chains below come from one sample, sequenced in a study of CD8+ T cells in alopecia areata. Treatment here: oral pan-JAK inhibitor, 5-10 mg twice daily. RNA extraction was followed by reverse transcription into cDNA, which acted as the sequencing template. The assay was immunoSEQ multiplex PCR, and TCRdb's table has in-frame clones only and misses some. The sample carries approximately 170,000 clones, around 56% recorded once. Source: CD4+ T cells sorted from blood, taken at week 4, from a patient treated with tofacitinib. Every receptor here comes from a human donor with alopecia areata.

The J gene is TRBJ1-2, the V gene TRBV27; TRBD1 matches at 7 bases. Unmatched junction bases numbered 11, after V lost 5 bases and J lost 8 bases. The CDR3 length is 14 residues. Germline-derived CDR1 and CDR2 are MNHEY and SMNVEV (reference sequence). The CDR3 DNA sequence: TGTGCCAGCAGTCGGAACAGGGGCCATTGGGGCTACACCTTC. It encodes CASSRNRGHWGYTF.

As concerns this clone: This specimen includes other DNA sequences encoding the same CDR3. The V call is TRBV18, the J call TRBJ1-5; D is unresolved. CDR1 is KGHSH, CDR2 LQKENI, per germline. The ends were cut back, 3 bases at V and 2 bases at J, with 5 bases in the middle. There are 13 residues in the CDR3. The CDR3 DNA sequence: TGTGCCAGCTCACCCGGGGGCAATCAGCCCCAGCATTTT. Its protein product is CASSPGGNQPQHF.

The chain recombines TRBV6-5 with TRBJ1-2, with D perhaps TRBD1 (5 bases). The ends were cut back, 2 bases at V and 0 bases at J, with 10 bases in the middle. The CDR3 consists of 15 residues. CDR1 is MNHEY and CDR2 is SVGAGI in the germline V gene. The CDR3 DNA reads as TGTGCCAGCAGTTACGCACCGACAGCTAACTATGGCTACACCTTC. Protein sequence: CASSYAPTANYGYTF.

This clone was recorded a few times. The chain uses TRBV18 and TRBJ2-7; D gene unclear. Trimming left V 5 bases short and J 3 bases short, with 8 bases between. This CDR3 has 12 residues. Germline CDR1 reads KGHSH; CDR2 reads LQKENI. Written as DNA, the CDR3 is TGTGCCAGCTCAGAACTTCTCTACGAGCAGTACTTC. Translating it yields CASSELLYEQYF. The whole variable domain, remainder taken from reference TRBV18 and TRBJ2-7, is NAGVMQNPRHLVRRRGQEARLRCSPMKGHSHVYWYRQLPEEGLKFMVYLQKENIIDESGMPKERFSAEFPKEGPSILRIQQVVRGDSAAYFCASSELLYEQYFGPGTRLTVT.

The chain joins TRBV29-1 to TRBJ2-3; D remains unclear. Between the trimmed V and J ends, which lost 4 bases and 4 bases, there was a span of 9 bases. The CDR3 is made up of 12 amino acids. Germline lookup yields CDR1 SQVTM and CDR2 ANQGSEA. The CDR3 protein is CSVVVPPDTQYF. CDR3 coding DNA: TGCAGCGTTGTGGTCCCCCCAGATACGCAGTATTTT.

This clone has a handful of counts. The J gene is TRBJ2-1, the V gene TRBV11-1; 9 bases are shared with TRBD2. V trimming: 5 bases; J trimming: 7 bases; junction bases outside the gene matches: 12. CDR1 and CDR2 (germline): SGHAT, FQDESV (reference sequence). The CDR3 totals 16 residues. The CDR3, as DNA: TGTGCCAGCAGCCCGCCTGGGCGGGAGGGCCGTAATGAGCAGTTCTTC. Its protein product is CASSPPGREGRNEQFF. Based on the CDR3 plus reference TRBV11-1 and TRBJ2-1, the full variable domain is EAEVAQSPRYKITEKSQAVAFWCDPISGHATLYWYRQILGQGPELLVQFQDESVVDDSQLPKDRFSAERLKGVDSTLKIQPAELGDSAMYLCASSPPGREGRNEQFFGPGTRLTVL.

The rearrangement joins TRBV2 to TRBJ1-5; D not resolved. This CDR3 contains 14 residues. V shed 4 bases and J shed 2 bases, with 9 bases lying between them. Germline lookup yields CDR1 SNHLY and CDR2 FYNNEI. The CDR3 protein is CASSALAGNQPQHF. As DNA, the CDR3 is TGTGCCAGCAGTGCCCTCGCGGGCAATCAGCCCCAGCATTTT. Full variable domain (missing parts from reference TRBV2 and TRBJ1-5): EPEVTQTPSHQVTQMGQEVILRCVPISNHLYFYWYRQILGQKVEFLVSFYNNEISEKSEIFDDQFSVERPDGSNFTLKIRSTKLEDSAMYFCASSALAGNQPQHFGDGTRLSIL.

V gene TRBV21-1 combines with J gene TRBJ2-5; the table names TRBD1, a call not compared with the DNA. TRBV21-1 is a known pseudogene. The CDR3 consists of 19 residues. The CDR3 protein is CASSKSQSGGRGQGETQYF. CDR3 in DNA: TGTGCCAGCAGCAAATCACAGTCGGGAGGCAGGGGGCAGGGAGAGACCCAGTACTTC.

The chain couples TRBV30 to TRBJ1-2; no reliable D call. Germline CDR1 reads GTSNPN; CDR2 reads SVGIG (reference sequence). The CDR3 runs to 14 residues. V gave up 0 bases and J gave up 2 bases, with 10 bases separating them. The CDR3 here is CAWSVRRANYGYTF. The CDR3 region has the DNA TGTGCCTGGAGTGTACGTCGGGCGAACTATGGCTACACCTTC.

The chain links TRBV29-1 to TRBJ2-7; D is ambiguous. This CDR3 has 12 residues. Trimming pared 8 bases from V and 6 bases from J, leaving 17 bases between. Germline-derived CDR1 and CDR2 are SQVTM and ANQGSEA. In nucleotides, the CDR3 is TGCAGCTCCCTTGGCGGTGGGCCCGAGCAGTACTTC. It encodes CSSLGGGPEQYF.

This sequence joins TRBV29-1 and TRBJ2-5; D is possibly TRBD2 (6 bases). Germline V CDR1 and CDR2: SQVTM, ANQGSEA. The CDR3 totals 13 residues. Between the trimmed V and J ends, which lost 2 bases and 4 bases, there was a span of 11 bases. The CDR3 region has the DNA TGCAGCGTTGAAAGGACTACGAGAGAGACCCAGTACTTC. Translation: CSVERTTRETQYF.

This chain connects TRBV28 to TRBJ2-7; D remains unclear. This CDR3 is built from 14 residues. V was pared by 1 base and J by 3 bases, with 10 bases between. Germline CDR1 MDHEN, CDR2 SYDVKM. In DNA form, the CDR3 reads TGTGCCAGCAGTTTATCGGGTTCCCTCTACGAGCAGTACTTC. Translation: CASSLSGSLYEQYF.

The table lists this clone with a few counts. The chain uses TRBV6-5 and TRBJ2-5; a weak D match, TRBD2 (5 bases). The length of the CDR3 is 14 residues. In germline, CDR1 is MNHEY, CDR2 SVGAGI. Trimming took off 5 bases at V and 5 bases at J, with 15 bases between the two ends. The CDR3 bases are TGTGCCAGCAGTCCCCCGGAGAGCGGCGAGACCCAGTACTTC. Amino acid sequence: CASSPPESGETQYF.

This clone has only a few counts. The chain combines TRBV29-1 with TRBJ1-5; unclear D gene. The V and J ends lost 5 bases and 4 bases respectively, with 12 bases between them. Per germline, CDR1 SQVTM and CDR2 ANQGSEA. This CDR3 region has 13 residues. This CDR3 reads CSVRVFGNQPQHF. The CDR3 DNA is TGCAGCGTTAGGGTGTTCGGGAATCAGCCCCAGCATTTT.

This clone was detected only a few times. V is TRBV29-1 and J is TRBJ2-7; a weak D match, TRBD1 (6 bases). Germline assignment: CDR1 SQVTM and CDR2 ANQGSEA. Trimming removed 5 bases at V and 6 bases at J, with 17 bases between. There are 13 residues in the CDR3. The CDR3 sequence: CSVIQGGLGEQYF. As DNA, the CDR3 is TGCAGCGTTATACAGGGTGGTTTAGGCGAGCAGTACTTC.

This clone was found a few times. This chain joins TRBV4-1 and TRBJ2-5; 7 bases map to TRBD1. The junction had 12 bases not matched to a gene; V was cut back by 5 bases and J by 9 bases. The CDR3 totals 14 residues. Germline V CDR1 and CDR2: MGHRA, YSYEKL. Here the CDR3 DNA reads TGCGCCAGCAGCGAAAGGACAGGTTCCAGAGCCCAGTACTTC. Its translation is CASSERTGSRAQYF.

This clone has just a few counts. The CDR3 protein is CASSPLGRNYNEQFF. The CDR3 DNA reads as TGTGCCAGCAGCCCCCTCGGGAGAAACTACAATGAGCAGTTCTTC. The chain combines TRBV7-9 with TRBJ2-1; D perhaps matches TRBD2 (6 bases). Germline loops: CDR1 SEHNR, CDR2 FQNEAQ (reference sequence). The CDR3 has 15 amino acids. V lost 5 bases and J lost 3, with 14 bases in between.